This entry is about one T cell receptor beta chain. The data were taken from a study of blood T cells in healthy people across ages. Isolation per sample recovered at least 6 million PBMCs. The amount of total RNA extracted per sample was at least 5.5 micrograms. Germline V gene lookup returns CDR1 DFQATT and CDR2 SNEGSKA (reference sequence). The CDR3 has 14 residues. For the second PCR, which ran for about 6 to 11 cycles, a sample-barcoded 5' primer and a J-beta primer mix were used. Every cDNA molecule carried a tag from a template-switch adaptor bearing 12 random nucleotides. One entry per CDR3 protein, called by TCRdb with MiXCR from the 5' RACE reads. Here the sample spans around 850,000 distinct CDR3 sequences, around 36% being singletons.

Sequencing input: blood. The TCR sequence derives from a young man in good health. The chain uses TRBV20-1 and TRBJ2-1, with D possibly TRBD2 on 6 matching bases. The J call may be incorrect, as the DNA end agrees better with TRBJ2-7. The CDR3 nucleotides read TGCAGTGCTAGAGATACAGCGGGCTACAATGAGCAGTACTTC. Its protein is CSARDTAGYNEQYF.